Here is one TCR beta chain with its context. Its antigen is as yet unknown. This entry is derived from a study of CD8+ T cells in alopecia areata. Investigators sorted PBMCs to obtain both CD4+ and CD8+ T cells. This CDR3 is 13 amino acids long. The V segment lost 7 bases and the J segment 2 bases; nucleotides outside the gene matches: 4. Germline V gene lookup returns CDR1 MNHEY and CDR2 SMNVEV (reference sequence). Overall study results and limits: Lesional scalp, notably in alopecia totalis/universalis, had clonality above that of normal scalp. Scalp repertoires also include resident alphabeta T cells from normal skin.

Reverse transcribed after extraction, RNA yielded cDNA as the sequencing template. Produced via immunoSEQ multiplex PCR; TCRdb's table is partial and in-frame only. The sample yields 50,000 to 80,000 clones, roughly 40% seen once. The clonotype originates from a human donor with alopecia areata. The rearrangement links TRBV27 to TRBJ2-5, with 7 bases matching TRBD2. The sequenced sample consisted of NKG2D-low CD8+ T cells sorted from blood. This chain's CDR3 is CASTKAGQETQYF. Here the CDR3 DNA reads TGTGCCAGCACCAAAGCGGGACAAGAGACCCAGTACTTC.